This TCR beta chain was identified during a study of metastatic and nonmetastatic thyroid tumors. Study as a whole: Samples came from malignant and benign thyroid patients, and repertoires were compared across blood and tumor or nodule tissue.

The CDR3 spans 15 residues. Germline V gene sequence: CDR1 MNHNS, CDR2 SASEGT. Trimming cost V 6 bases and J 4 bases, with 16 bases left between them. In the case of this clone: Its antigen is still unknown.

All patients were untreated before thyroid surgery. As handled by the study authors: Clinicopathological groups of papillary thyroid cancer showed CDR3 differences that were used to build a distant-metastasis classifier. MiXCR was used by TCRdb to re-call the PCR reads. V and J calls and clone size were set by TCRdb, not the authors. This sample carries roughly 5,900 clones, 20% to 30% of them seen once, and the ten largest clones take over 8.5%. Study-wide points: Malignant tumors reportedly showed significantly higher TCR beta diversity than benign nodules in both blood and tumor.

The gene calls are TRBV6-1 and TRBJ2-1, with D perhaps matching TRBD2 (5 bases). Sequencing used adjacent normal tissue. This receptor was taken from a male donor with papillary thyroid cancer or a benign thyroid nodule (not recorded which). Some clones in this sample may be carry-over from other donors' samples. Here the CDR3 reads CASSLSEAGYNEQFF. For the CDR3, the DNA is TGTGCCAGCAGCCTTAGCGAAGCTGGTTACAATGAGCAGTTCTTC.